The clone carrying this T cell receptor beta chain has a count of ten or more. Antigen specificity is unknown. CD8+CD57+ cell expansion had been shown by flow cytometry in patients chosen for sequencing. The germline V and J ends were trimmed by 7 bases and 0 bases, with 6 bases remaining between them. Per the germline V gene, CDR1 is ENHRY and CDR2 is SYGVKD. CDR3 length equals 12 residues. This sample was included in a study of CD8+CD57+ T cells in acquired aplastic anemia. The overall study: When averaged, DNA from sorted CD4+ and CD8+ cells came to 2.5 to 4 ug. Broader study findings: A set of 25 to 30 CD8+ CDR3 sequences was shared between patients and controls, and these sequences appeared highly expressed in patients. Patient and control CD8+ Simpson's diversity was not significantly different.

According to the study, genomic DNA was the template for TCR beta VDJ and CDR3 profiling. TCRdb re-analysed the reads in MiXCR, keeping a single row per CDR3 protein. The sample includes hundreds of thousands of distinct CDR3 sequences, around 30% of them seen just once. The sequencing input was sorted CD4+, CD8+, or CD8+CD57+ T cells (not recorded which) from PBMCs. This chain uses TRBV10-3 with TRBJ1-1; D not resolved. The sequence was obtained from a human donor with aplastic anemia. The chain's CDR3 is CAIKTMNTEAFF. Written as DNA, the CDR3 is TGTGCCATCAAAACAATGAACACTGAAGCTTTCTTT.